Sequencing of this TCR beta chain was carried out in a study of blood T cell repertoires in COVID-19. The V gene's germline CDR1 is MDHEN and CDR2 SYDVKM. This CDR3 has 15 residues. Trimming left V 5 bases short and J 7 bases short, with 17 bases between. This table comes from immunoSEQ multiplex PCR, and its TCRdb copy is limited to in-frame clones, with some not included. Of 150,000 to 250,000 clones listed, roughly 80% are singletons. The receptor comes from a man aged 35-49 years who had recovered from COVID-19. The chain joins TRBV28 to TRBJ1-4, with D perhaps matching TRBD1 (5 bases). The sample consisted of PBMCs or T cells enriched from blood (not recorded which). The CDR3 spells CASSPEPTASEKLFF. The CDR3 nucleotides are TGTGCCAGCAGTCCTGAACCGACAGCTTCTGAAAAACTGTTTTTT.